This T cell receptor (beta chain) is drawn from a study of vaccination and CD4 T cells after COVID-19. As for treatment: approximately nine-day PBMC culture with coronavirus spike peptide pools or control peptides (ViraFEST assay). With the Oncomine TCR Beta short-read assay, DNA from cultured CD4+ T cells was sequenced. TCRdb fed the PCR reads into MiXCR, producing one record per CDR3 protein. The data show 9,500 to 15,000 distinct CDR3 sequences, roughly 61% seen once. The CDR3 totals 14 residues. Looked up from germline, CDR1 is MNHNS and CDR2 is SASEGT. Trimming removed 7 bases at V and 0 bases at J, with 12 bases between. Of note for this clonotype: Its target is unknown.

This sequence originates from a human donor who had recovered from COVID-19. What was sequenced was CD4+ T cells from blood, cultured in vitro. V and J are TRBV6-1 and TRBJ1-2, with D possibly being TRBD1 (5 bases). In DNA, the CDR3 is TGTGCCAGCACATACCGGGGACCTAACTATGGCTACACCTTC. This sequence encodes CASTYRGPNYGYTF.